The clone carrying this T cell receptor (beta chain) appeared a few times. The antigen remains undetermined. Study-level findings and limits: Greatest tumor Treg TCR overlap was with tumor naive CD4+ cells.

The sorted Tregs were CD4+CD25+CD127-/low cells. Trimming cost V 4 bases and J 2 bases; bases outside gene matches: 16. The CDR3 consists of 18 residues. Germline CDR1 ENHRY, CDR2 SYGVKD. TCRdb reprocessed the 5' RACE reads via MiXCR and lists one record per CDR3 protein. Among around 55,000 distinct CDR3 sequences listed, around 21% were seen once. The source of this sequence is a female donor with breast cancer. Material: tumor-infiltrating Tregs sorted from the breast tumor. V usage is TRBV10-3 and J usage is TRBJ2-7, with 8 bases that match TRBD1. DNA of the CDR3: TGTGCCATCAGTGGCCAGACAGGGGCCTATTCGACCCCCTACGAGCAGTACTTC. Its protein is CAISGQTGAYSTPYEQYF.